This T cell receptor (beta chain) is drawn from a study of PD-1 blockade in classical Hodgkin lymphoma. Regarding time point: newly diagnosed, previously untreated cHL patient sample. Clones were sequenced by immunoSEQ multiplex PCR, and TCRdb holds only the in-frame ones, with some missing. The sample carries about 25,000 clones, about 93% recorded once. This TCR came from a human donor with classical Hodgkin lymphoma. The specimen sequenced was peripheral blood mononuclear cells (PBMCs).

CDR3 in amino acids: CASSSLGRTYEQYF. The CDR3 region has the DNA TGTGCCAGCAGCTCCCTTGGGCGGACCTACGAGCAGTACTTC. This rearrangement joins TRBV7-9 to TRBJ2-7; D not certain. The CDR3 loop spans 14 amino acids. Trimming pared 4 bases from V and 2 bases from J, leaving 12 bases between. Germline assignment: CDR1 SEHNR and CDR2 FQNEAQ (reference sequence).